What follows are 27 T cell receptor beta chains derived from one specimen sequenced in a study of OX40 agonist ivuxolimab in advanced cancers. Libraries were prepared by immunoSEQ multiplex PCR; TCRdb keeps only in-frame clonotypes and omits some of them. The data contain over 65,000 clones, less than 85% of them singletons. The source was CD4+ or CD8+ T cells sorted from blood, collected in a trial of the OX40 agonist ivuxolimab. The receptor set was obtained from an adult with an advanced solid tumor such as melanoma, head and neck, liver or kidney cancer.

The chain is built from TRBV18 and TRBJ1-4; TRBD1 matches 7 bases. Trimming at V came to 5 bases and at J to 0 bases, leaving 3 bases not matched to a gene. CDR3 length: 15 residues. CDR1 and CDR2 from the germline V gene are KGHSH and LQKENI. CDR3 in amino acids: CASSFDRATNEKLFF. CDR3 coding DNA: TGTGCCAGCTCATTTGACAGGGCAACTAATGAAAAACTGTTTTTT. Looking up the rest from reference TRBV18 and TRBJ1-4 gives the full variable domain: NAGVMQNPRHLVRRRGQEARLRCSPMKGHSHVYWYRQLPEEGLKFMVYLQKENIIDESGMPKERFSAEFPKEGPSILRIQQVVRGDSAAYFCASSFDRATNEKLFFGSGTQLSVL.

The chain recombines TRBV6-6 with TRBJ1-4, with D unclear. Looked up from germline, CDR1 is MNHNY and CDR2 is SVGAGI (reference sequence). The CDR3 has 15 amino acids. V shed 5 bases and J shed 2 bases, with 12 bases lying between them. Written as DNA, the CDR3 is TGTGCCAGCAGTCACCACCCTCAGACTAATGAAAAACTGTTTTTT. Translation gives CASSHHPQTNEKLFF.

V is TRBV2 and J is TRBJ1-1; 10 positions agree with TRBD1. Per the germline V gene, CDR1 is SNHLY and CDR2 is FYNNEI. This CDR3 has 15 residues. Trimming removed 6 bases from V and 4 bases from J; junction bases left unmatched: 8. The CDR3 loop reads CASSAHGQGVTEAFF. The CDR3 DNA is TGTGCCAGCAGCGCTCATGGACAGGGGGTCACTGAAGCTTTCTTT. Full variable domain (outside the CDR3, taken from reference TRBV2 and TRBJ1-1): EPEVTQTPSHQVTQMGQEVILRCVPISNHLYFYWYRQILGQKVEFLVSFYNNEISEKSEIFDDQFSVERPDGSNFTLKIRSTKLEDSAMYFCASSAHGQGVTEAFFGQGTRLTVV.

This chain uses TRBV10-3 with TRBJ2-3, with 7 bases matching TRBD2. Germline trimming cut 10 bases from V and 0 bases from J; bases unmatched to any gene: 10. The germline V gene has CDR1 ENHRY and CDR2 SYGVKD. This CDR3 is built from 15 residues. CDR3 bases: TGTGCCAACCGGGGGGAGCGGGAAAGCACAGATACGCAGTATTTT. This encodes CANRGERESTDTQYF.

V usage is TRBV7-2 and J usage is TRBJ1-1, with TRBD1 as a possible D gene (5 bases). V was pared by 1 base and J by 0 bases, with 9 bases between. Per germline, CDR1 SGHTA and CDR2 FQGNSA. This CDR3 spans 15 amino acids. For the CDR3, the DNA is TGTGCCAGCAGCTTAGTAGACAGAATGAACACTGAAGCTTTCTTT. Translation gives CASSLVDRMNTEAFF. Variable domain in full (rest from reference TRBV7-2 and TRBJ1-1): GAGVSQSPSNKVTEKGKDVELRCDPISGHTALYWYRQSLGQGLEFLIYFQGNSAPDKSGLPSDRFSAERTGGSVSTLTIQRTQQEDSAVYLCASSLVDRMNTEAFFGQGTRLTVV.

V is TRBV6-5 and J is TRBJ1-1; no reliable D call. Trimming took off 0 bases at V and 6 bases at J, with 11 bases between the two ends. CDR3 size: 14 residues. Germline lookup yields CDR1 MNHEY and CDR2 SVGAGI. CDR3 DNA: TGTGCCAGCAGTTACTCGTGGGCCCGTCCTGAAGCTTTCTTT. This codes for CASSYSWARPEAFF.

The V call is TRBV2, the J call TRBJ2-7, with a weak D call TRBD1 (6 bases). V lost 1 base and J 6 bases, leaving 13 bases between the germline ends. Germline CDR1 reads SNHLY; CDR2 reads FYNNEI. This CDR3 comprises 14 residues. The CDR3 protein is CASSEEQGWSEQYV. In DNA form, the CDR3 reads TGTGCCAGCAGTGAAGAACAGGGTTGGTCCGAGCAGTACGTC.

The chain uses TRBV11-2 and TRBJ2-3; 10 bases are shared with TRBD1. V was clipped by 1 base and J by 2 bases; unmatched bases: 9. The CDR3 has 18 amino acids. Germline V lookup: CDR1 SGHAT, CDR2 FQNNGV. This CDR3 is CASSLVSVGTGDTDTQYF. The CDR3 DNA sequence: TGTGCCAGCAGCTTAGTCTCGGTTGGGACAGGGGACACAGATACGCAGTATTTT.

The chain links TRBV28 to TRBJ2-2; TRBD2 matches 7 bases. The germline V gene encodes CDR1 MDHEN and CDR2 SYDVKM. This CDR3 is 15 amino acids long. The trim removed 6 bases at V and 4 bases at J, leaving 8 bases unmatched. The CDR3 sequence is CASRERDRGTGELFF. CDR3 DNA: TGTGCCAGCAGGGAGCGGGATCGAGGCACCGGGGAGCTGTTTTTT.

This clone was picked up one time. The gene calls are TRBV4-3 and TRBJ2-7; TRBD2 aligns across 7 bases. J was trimmed by 0 bases and V by 5 bases; bases with no gene match: 13. This CDR3 has 17 amino acids. Germline V gene sequence: CDR1 LGHNA, CDR2 YSLEER. The CDR3 coding sequence is TGCGCCAGCAGCTCCCATTTGGGGGGAGGGACCTCCTACGAGCAGTACTTC. It codes for CASSSHLGGGTSYEQYF.

The rearrangement joins TRBV5-4 to TRBJ2-3, with a tentative D call TRBD2 (5 bases). The CDR3 covers 14 residues. Germline CDR1 and CDR2: SGHNT and YYREEE (reference sequence). V shed 4 bases and J shed 1 base, with 10 bases lying between them. Written as DNA, the CDR3 is TGTGCCAGCAGCCCAGACTATGGCACAGATACGCAGTATTTT. This codes for CASSPDYGTDTQYF.

This chain joins TRBV13 and TRBJ1-4; 7 nucleotides match TRBD1. Trimming took 5 bases from V and 4 from J; bases not matched to a gene: 4. The germline gives CDR1 PRHDT, CDR2 FYEKMQ (reference sequence). The CDR3 is made up of 14 amino acids. Here the CDR3 DNA reads TGTGCCAGCAGCAAAGGGACAGTTAATGAAAAACTGTTTTTT. This sequence encodes CASSKGTVNEKLFF.

The rearrangement links TRBV28 to TRBJ1-3, with D perhaps matching TRBD1 (5 bases). The V gene's germline CDR1 is MDHEN and CDR2 SYDVKM. This CDR3 is 13 amino acids long. Trimming removed 9 bases from V and 3 bases from J, with 12 bases in between. CDR3 DNA sequence: TGTGCCAGTGAAGGGGAGCTTGGAAACACCATATATTTT. This translates into CASEGELGNTIYF.

The chain couples TRBV5-8 to TRBJ2-2; tentatively, D is TRBD1 (6 bases). The germline V and J ends were trimmed by 0 bases and 1 base, with 10 bases remaining between them. Germline V lookup: CDR1 SGHTS, CDR2 YDEGEE. CDR3 size: 16 residues. The CDR3 sequence is CASSLGTDLNTGELFF. The CDR3 DNA sequence: TGTGCCAGCAGCTTGGGGACAGACCTGAACACCGGGGAGCTGTTTTTT.

V and J are TRBV27 and TRBJ1-2, with D possibly being TRBD1 (5 bases). Germline V gene sequence: CDR1 MNHEY, CDR2 SMNVEV (reference sequence). V lost 0 bases to trimming and J lost 10 bases, with 12 bases between them. The CDR3 totals 13 residues. The CDR3 spells CASSLSKTAIYTF. DNA of the CDR3: TGTGCCAGCAGTTTATCGAAGACAGCGATCTACACCTTC.

The V and J genes are TRBV2 and TRBJ1-2; TRBD1 matches 7 bases. Trimming cost V 8 bases and J 2 bases; bases outside gene matches: 11. Germline V gene lookup returns CDR1 SNHLY and CDR2 FYNNEI. This CDR3 has 15 amino acids. This CDR3 reads CASRYSGQVNYGYTF. CDR3 bases: TGTGCCAGCCGATATTCCGGACAGGTCAACTATGGCTACACCTTC.

Note on this clone: The junction and the germline gene differ at one end; a read error may be behind it. The genes are TRBV6-6 and TRBJ2-7; tentative D call: TRBD2 (6 bases). The V gene's germline CDR1 is MNHNY and CDR2 SVGAGI (reference sequence). This CDR3 has 14 residues. CDR3 DNA: TGTGCCAGCGGTTATGGGGCGGGGACCTACGAGCAGTACTTC. This codes for CASGYGAGTYEQYF.

This sequence joins TRBV28 and TRBJ2-3; unclear D gene. Trimming shortened V by 6 bases and J by 0 bases, and 7 bases separated the two germline ends. From germline, CDR1 is MDHEN and CDR2 SYDVKM. This CDR3 region has 13 residues. CDR3 sequence (DNA): TGTGCCAGCAGGCGTGATAGCACAGATACGCAGTATTTT. It translates to CASRRDSTDTQYF.

This chain links TRBV5-1 with TRBJ2-3; TRBD1 aligns across 9 bases. CDR3 length: 17 amino acids. Germline assignment: CDR1 SGHRS and CDR2 YFSETQ. V lost 0 bases to trimming and J lost 3 bases; unmatched junction nucleotides: 8. The CDR3 DNA is TGCGCCAGCAGCTTGGGTGAGCGGACAGGGGCGACAGATACGCAGTATTTT. Translating gives CASSLGERTGATDTQYF.

This clone was seen once. This chain joins TRBV30 and TRBJ1-1; D ambiguous. Germline CDR1 and CDR2: GTSNPN and SVGIG (reference sequence). The CDR3 runs 13 residues. V shed 1 base and J shed 4 bases, with 10 bases lying between them. The CDR3 loop reads CAWSEDTGTEAFF. DNA for the CDR3: TGTGCCTGGAGTGAGGATACGGGCACTGAAGCTTTCTTT.

V is TRBV5-6 and J is TRBJ2-7; 10 bases are a match to TRBD2. J gave up 0 bases and V 1 base, and 1 base lay outside the gene matches. Germline V gene lookup returns CDR1 SGHDT and CDR2 YYEEEE. The CDR3 covers 15 residues. The CDR3 DNA follows: TGTGCCAGCAGCTTGAGGACTAGCGGCTCCTACGAGCAGTACTTC. Amino acids: CASSLRTSGSYEQYF.

The CDR3 DNA is TGTGCCTGGAGTAGTGGGTCCCATGGCTACACCTTC. It specifies CAWSSGSHGYTF. The J gene is TRBJ1-2, the V gene TRBV30; D is unresolved. The V gene's germline CDR1 is GTSNPN and CDR2 SVGIG (reference sequence). V lost 2 bases and J 6 bases, leaving 10 bases between the germline ends. CDR3 length equals 12 residues.

The CDR3 protein is CASSGTFSFANTGELFF. DNA of the CDR3: TGTGCCAGCAGCGGGACTTTTTCCTTCGCGAACACCGGGGAGCTGTTTTTT. The rearrangement uses TRBV9 and TRBJ2-2; TRBD2 is a possible D gene (5 bases). Germline assignment: CDR1 SGDLS and CDR2 YYNGEE. With 3 bases removed from V and 0 bases from J, the gap between germline ends came to 15 bases. This CDR3 spans 17 amino acids.

This sequence joins TRBV7-2 and TRBJ1-5, with 11 nucleotides matching TRBD1. Germline lookup yields CDR1 SGHTA and CDR2 FQGNSA. V gave up 5 bases and J gave up 6 bases; unmatched junction bases: 9. The CDR3 is 16 amino acids. The CDR3 here is CASSSHRTGGGQPQHF. The CDR3 nucleotides read TGTGCCAGCAGCAGCCACCGGACAGGGGGCGGTCAGCCCCAGCATTTT.

The chain couples TRBV19 to TRBJ2-1; D is possibly TRBD1 (5 bases). The germline V and J ends were trimmed by 10 bases and 0 bases, with 13 bases remaining between them. The CDR3 is made up of 14 amino acids. From germline, CDR1 is LNHDA and CDR2 SQIVND (reference sequence). The CDR3, as DNA: TGTGCCACCGTAGACAGCTTCTCCTACAATGAGCAGTTCTTC. This gives the protein CATVDSFSYNEQFF.

A single count supports this clone. This CDR3 is CASSLNKDTEAFF. The CDR3 DNA is TGTGCCAGCTCGCTAAACAAGGACACTGAAGCTTTCTTT. This chain links TRBV18 with TRBJ1-1; D gene ambiguous. CDR3 size: 13 residues. The V and J ends lost 6 bases and 3 bases respectively, with 11 bases between them. The germline gives CDR1 KGHSH, CDR2 LQKENI.

The rearrangement links TRBV4-1 to TRBJ1-2; D is possibly TRBD1 (6 bases). Germline CDR1 reads MGHRA; CDR2 reads YSYEKL. The CDR3 has 14 residues. V was shortened by 2 bases and J by 8 bases, with 15 bases between the two germline ends. CDR3 DNA: TGCGCCAGCAGCCAACAACAGGGATCTGGCGGCTACACCTTC. It encodes CASSQQQGSGGYTF.